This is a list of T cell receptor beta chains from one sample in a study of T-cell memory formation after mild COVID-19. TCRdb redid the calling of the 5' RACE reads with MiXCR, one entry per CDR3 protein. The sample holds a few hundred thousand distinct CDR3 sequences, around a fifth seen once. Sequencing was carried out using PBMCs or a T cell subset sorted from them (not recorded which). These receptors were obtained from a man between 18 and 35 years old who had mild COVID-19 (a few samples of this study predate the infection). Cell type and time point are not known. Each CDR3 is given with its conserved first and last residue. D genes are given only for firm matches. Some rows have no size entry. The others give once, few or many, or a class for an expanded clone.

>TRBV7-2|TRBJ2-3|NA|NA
TGTGCCAGCAGCTTATGGGGGCTGCACACAGATACGCAGTATTTT
CASSLWGLHTDTQYF
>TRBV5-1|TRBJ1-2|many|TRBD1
TGCGCCAGCAGCGCGGAGGTCGGGACAGGGCTTGTAGATGGCTACACCTTC
CASSAEVGTGLVDGYTF
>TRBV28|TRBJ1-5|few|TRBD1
TGTGCCAGCAGTGACCTGGGACAGGGGATGTTCAATCAGCCCCAGCATTTT
CASSDLGQGMFNQPQHF
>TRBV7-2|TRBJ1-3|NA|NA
TGTGCCAGCAGTTCCTGGGAATCTGGAAACACCATATATTTT
CASSSWESGNTIYF
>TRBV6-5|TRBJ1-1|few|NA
TGTGCCAGCAGATCCTTTGGGAACACTGAAGCTTTCTTT
CASRSFGNTEAFF
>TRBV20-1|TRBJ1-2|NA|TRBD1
TGCAGTGCTAGATTTGGACAGGAAGACTATGGCTACACCTTC
CSARFGQEDYGYTF
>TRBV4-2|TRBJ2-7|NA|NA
TGTGCCAGCAGCCTTAGCTCCTCCGGAGTCTACGAGCAGTACTTC
CASSLSSSGVYEQYF
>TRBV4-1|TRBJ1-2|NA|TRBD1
TGCGCCAGCAGCCCCGGTAGGTCCTCGGTCCAGGCCTGGACAGGGAAAAACTATGGCTACACCTTC
CASSPGRSSVQAWTGKNYGYTF
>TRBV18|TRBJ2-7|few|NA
TGTGCCAGCTCATCAACCACTGGCCCCGAGCAGTACTTC
CASSSTTGPEQYF
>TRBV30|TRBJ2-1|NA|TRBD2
TGTGCCTGGAGTGTAGGAAGCGGGGTCTACAATGAGCAGTTCTTC
CAWSVGSGVYNEQFF
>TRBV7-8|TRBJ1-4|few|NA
TGTGCCAGCAGCCCAACACGCACAACTAATGAAAAACTGTTTTTT
CASSPTRTTNEKLFF
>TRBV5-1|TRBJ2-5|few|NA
TGCGCCAGCAGCATCGGACAGAGATTGTACCAAGAGACCCAGTACTTC
CASSIGQRLYQETQYF
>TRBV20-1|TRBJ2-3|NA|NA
TGCAGTGCTAGTGAGGGGCCAGGTTTCACAGATACGCAGTATTTT
CSASEGPGFTDTQYF
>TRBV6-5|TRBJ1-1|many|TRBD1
TGTGCCAGCAGCTACAACAGGGGGAATGAAGCTTTCTTT
CASSYNRGNEAFF
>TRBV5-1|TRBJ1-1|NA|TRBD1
TGCGCCAGCAGCTTCACAGGGGAGGGTTGGACTGAAGCTTTCTTT
CASSFTGEGWTEAFF
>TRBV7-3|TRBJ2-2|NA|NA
TGTGCCAGCAGCGAACAGGGTCGAACGACCGGGGAGCTGTTTTTT
CASSEQGRTTGELFF
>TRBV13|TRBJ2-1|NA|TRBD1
TGTGCCAGCAGCCTTCGACAGGGGCCCTCCTACAATGAGCAGTTCTTC
CASSLRQGPSYNEQFF
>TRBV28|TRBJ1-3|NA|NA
TGTGCCAGCAGTTCTCCCATTGTTTTGGTGGGGTCGAACATATATTTT
CASSSPIVLVGSNIYF
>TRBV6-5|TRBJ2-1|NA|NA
TGTGCCAGCAGTTACTCGGTTGGGGGCCCCCTTGTTAATGAGCAGTTCTTC
CASSYSVGGPLVNEQFF
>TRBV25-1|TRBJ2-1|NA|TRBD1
TGTGCCAGCAGTGAAGTGCAGGGGGACCCCTACAATGAGCAGTTCTTC
CASSEVQGDPYNEQFF
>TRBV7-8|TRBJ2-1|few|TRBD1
TGTGCCAGCAGATCCCCGGGACAGGGCCCCTACAATGAGCAGTTCTTC
CASRSPGQGPYNEQFF
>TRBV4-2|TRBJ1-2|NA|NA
TGTGCCAGCAGCCAAGATTTGGAGGGGAACTATGGCTACACCTTC
CASSQDLEGNYGYTF
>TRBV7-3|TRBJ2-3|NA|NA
TGTGCCAGCAGCTTATTAGGGCCTGGCACAGATACGCAGTATTTT
CASSLLGPGTDTQYF
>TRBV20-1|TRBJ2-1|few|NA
TGCAGTGCCGATGGACGGGGGCCCTCCTACAATGAGCAGTTCTTC
CSADGRGPSYNEQFF
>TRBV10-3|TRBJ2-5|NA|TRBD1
TGTGCCACTCACCGGGACAGGGCACCCGAAGAGACCCAGTACTTC
CATHRDRAPEETQYF
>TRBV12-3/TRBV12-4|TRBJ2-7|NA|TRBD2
TGTGCCAGCGGACACAGAGCGGGGAAGTACGAGCAGTACTTC
CASGHRAGKYEQYF